The present T cell receptor (beta chain) was sequenced within a study of T cell responses to AZD1222 COVID-19 vaccine. The method was immunoSEQ multiplex PCR; TCRdb's version includes in-frame clones alone and lacks a portion of them. This sample yields about 120,000 clones, of which 85% to 95% are seen a single time; over 1.5% belongs to the top ten. Notes on the study in general: Mostly white British, mostly female donors; authors suggested clonal diversity may be underestimated. As reported, nearly half of all spike-specific TCRs target variant regions that are unmutated. CD4 TCRs covered the whole spike, strongest at regions 160-218 and 743-854. Baseline seropositivity occurred in only 5 to 7 AZD1222 recipients.

Points on this clone: Its antigen is unidentified.

CDR3 size: 15 residues. The V gene's germline CDR1 is KGHDR and CDR2 SFDVKD. V lost 4 bases, J lost 5 bases, and 13 bases lay in between. The source was peripheral blood, collected on day 0 of AZD1222 vaccination. The chain recombines TRBV24-1 with TRBJ2-2, with a tentative D call TRBD1 (5 bases). This clonotype was obtained from an adult in good health. CDR3 coding DNA: TGTGCCACCAGTGACCTTTCTCCAGGGACCGGGGAGCTGTTTTTT. It yields the protein CATSDLSPGTGELFF.